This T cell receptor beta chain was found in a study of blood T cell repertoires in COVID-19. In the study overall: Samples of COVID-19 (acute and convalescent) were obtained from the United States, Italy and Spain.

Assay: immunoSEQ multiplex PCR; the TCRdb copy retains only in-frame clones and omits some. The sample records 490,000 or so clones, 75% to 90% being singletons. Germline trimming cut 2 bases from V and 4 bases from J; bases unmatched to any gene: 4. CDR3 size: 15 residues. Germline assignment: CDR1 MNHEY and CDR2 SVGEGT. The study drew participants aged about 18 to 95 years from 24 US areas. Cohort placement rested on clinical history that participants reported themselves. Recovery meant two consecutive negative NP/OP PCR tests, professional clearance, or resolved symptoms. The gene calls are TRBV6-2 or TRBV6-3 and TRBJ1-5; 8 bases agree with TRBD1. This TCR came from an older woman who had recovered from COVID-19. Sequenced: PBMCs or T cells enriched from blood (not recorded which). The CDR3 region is CASSYGGQGNQPQHF. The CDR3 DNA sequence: TGTGCCAGCAGTTACGGCGGACAGGGAAATCAGCCCCAGCATTTT.